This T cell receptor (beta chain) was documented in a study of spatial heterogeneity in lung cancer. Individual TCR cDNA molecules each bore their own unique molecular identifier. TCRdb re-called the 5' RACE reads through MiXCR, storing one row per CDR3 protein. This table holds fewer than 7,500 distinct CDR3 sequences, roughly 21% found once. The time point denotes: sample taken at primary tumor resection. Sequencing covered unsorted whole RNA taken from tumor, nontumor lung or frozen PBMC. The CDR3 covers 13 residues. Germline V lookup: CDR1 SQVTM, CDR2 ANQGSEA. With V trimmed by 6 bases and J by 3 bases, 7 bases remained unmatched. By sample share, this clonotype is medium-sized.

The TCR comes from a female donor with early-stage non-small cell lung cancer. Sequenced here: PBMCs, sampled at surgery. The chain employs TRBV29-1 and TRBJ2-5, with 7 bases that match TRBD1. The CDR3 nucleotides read TGCAGCGTCGACGGGACAGCCGAAGAGACCCAGTACTTC. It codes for CSVDGTAEETQYF.